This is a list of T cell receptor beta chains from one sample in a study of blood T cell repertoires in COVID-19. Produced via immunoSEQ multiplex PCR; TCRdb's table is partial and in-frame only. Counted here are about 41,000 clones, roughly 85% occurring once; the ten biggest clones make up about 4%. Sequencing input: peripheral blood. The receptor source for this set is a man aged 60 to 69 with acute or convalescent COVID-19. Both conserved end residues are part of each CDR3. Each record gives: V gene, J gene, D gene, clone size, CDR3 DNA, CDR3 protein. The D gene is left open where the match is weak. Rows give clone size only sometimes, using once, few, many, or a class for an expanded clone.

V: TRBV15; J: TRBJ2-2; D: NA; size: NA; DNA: TGTGCCACCAGCAGAGTGGCGGCCGGGGAGCTGTTTTTT; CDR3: CATSRVAAGELFF
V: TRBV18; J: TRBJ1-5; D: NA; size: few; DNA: TGTGCCAGCTCACCAGGCCGGGAGGGACAGCCCCAGCATTTT; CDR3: CASSPGREGQPQHF
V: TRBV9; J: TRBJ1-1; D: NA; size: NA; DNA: TGTGCCAGCAGCGTTGAGGGAATGAACACTGAAGCTTTCTTT; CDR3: CASSVEGMNTEAFF
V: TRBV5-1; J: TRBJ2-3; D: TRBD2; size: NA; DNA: TGCGCCAGCAGCGGCAGACTAGCGGGGGGCACAGATACGCAGTATTTT; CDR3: CASSGRLAGGTDTQYF
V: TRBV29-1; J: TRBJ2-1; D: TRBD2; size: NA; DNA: TGCAGCGTTGAACAGCGGGGGGGCCGCGGTGAGCAGTTCTTC; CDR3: CSVEQRGGRGEQFF
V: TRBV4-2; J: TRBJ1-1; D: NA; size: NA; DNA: TGTGCCAGCAGCCAAGATGGGGGGGGCGGCACTGAAGCTTTCTTT; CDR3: CASSQDGGGGTEAFF
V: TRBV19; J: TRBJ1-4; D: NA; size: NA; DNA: TGTGCCAGTAGTATCGGAGAAACTAATGAAAAACTGTTTTTT; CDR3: CASSIGETNEKLFF
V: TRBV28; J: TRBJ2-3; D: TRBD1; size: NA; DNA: TGTGCCAGCAGTCCCCACGGGACAGCTGGTTCAAATACGCAGTATTTT; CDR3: CASSPHGTAGSNTQYF
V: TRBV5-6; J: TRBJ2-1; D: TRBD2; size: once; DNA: TGTGCCAGCAGCTCCATGGGACTAGATATTGAGCAGTTCTTC; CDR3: CASSSMGLDIEQFF
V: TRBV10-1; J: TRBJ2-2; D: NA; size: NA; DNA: TGCGCCAGCAGTAGCCTAAGAACCGGGGAGCTGTTTTTT; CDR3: CASSSLRTGELFF
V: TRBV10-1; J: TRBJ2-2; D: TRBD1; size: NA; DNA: TGCGCCAGCAGTGAAACAGGGGGCGCCGGGGAGCTGTTTTTT; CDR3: CASSETGGAGELFF
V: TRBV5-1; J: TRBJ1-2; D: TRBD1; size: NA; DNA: TGCGCCAGCAGCCCAGCGGGACAGGGGATAGATGTCTATGGCTACACCTTC; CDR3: CASSPAGQGIDVYGYTF
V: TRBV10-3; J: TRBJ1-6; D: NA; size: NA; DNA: TGTGCCATCAGTGATTCTAAGGACAGCTATAATTCACCCCTCCACTTT; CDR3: CAISDSKDSYNSPLHF
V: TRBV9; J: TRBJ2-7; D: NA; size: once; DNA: TGTGCCAGCAGCAGACCAAACAGGGAAGGCGAGCAGTACTTC; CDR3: CASSRPNREGEQYF
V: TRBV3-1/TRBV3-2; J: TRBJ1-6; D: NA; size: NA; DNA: TGTGCCAGCAGCCAAGGTACCGGGACATTGGGAGTTAATTCACCCCTCCACTTT; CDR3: CASSQGTGTLGVNSPLHF
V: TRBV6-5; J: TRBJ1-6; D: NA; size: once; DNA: TGTGCCAGCAGAGAGGGCGGTAATTCACCCCTCCACTTT; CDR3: CASREGGNSPLHF
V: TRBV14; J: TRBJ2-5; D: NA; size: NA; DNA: TGTGCCAGCAGCCAATCCAGGGAAGGGACCCAGTACTTC; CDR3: CASSQSREGTQYF
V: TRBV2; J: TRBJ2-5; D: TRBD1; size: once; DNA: TGTGCCAGCGCGGGACAGGGTAAGATGGAGACCCAGTACTTC; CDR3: CASAGQGKMETQYF
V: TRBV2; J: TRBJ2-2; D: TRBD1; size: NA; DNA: TGTGCCAGCACCAGGGGGCTCGCCCTAACCGGGGAGCTGTTTTTT; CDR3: CASTRGLALTGELFF
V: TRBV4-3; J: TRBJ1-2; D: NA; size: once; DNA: TGCGCCAGCAGCCAAGAGGCCCTCAGTGCGGTTGGCTACACCTTC; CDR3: CASSQEALSAVGYTF
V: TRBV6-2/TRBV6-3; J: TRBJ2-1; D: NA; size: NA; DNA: TGTGCCAGCAGTTACACGGGGTCCTACAATGAGCAGTTCTTC; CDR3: CASSYTGSYNEQFF
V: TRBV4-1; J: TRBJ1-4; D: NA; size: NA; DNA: TGCGCCAGCAGCCAACAAACCCTAACAACTAATGAAAAACTGTTTTTT; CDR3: CASSQQTLTTNEKLFF